Listed below are T cell receptor beta chains from one sample, sequenced in a study of blood T cell repertoires in COVID-19. Profiling relied on immunoSEQ multiplex PCR, and the TCRdb table lists in-frame clones only, not all of them. This sample has around 95,000 clones; approximately 91% occur once, and the top ten carry less than 2.5%. Specimen: peripheral blood. The receptors stem from a man aged 50 to 59 with active COVID-19. Each CDR3 is given with its conserved first and last residue. The D gene is left open where the match is weak. For some rows the clone size is stated as once, few or many, or as a class when expanded; others skip it.

v_gene,d_gene,abundance,j_gene,CDR3aa,CDR3nt
TRBV7-9,.,.,TRBJ2-1,CASSLGSGYNEQFF,TGTGCCAGCAGCTTAGGTAGCGGCTACAATGAGCAGTTCTTC
TRBV29-1,.,once,TRBJ1-1,CSVERDLNSGEAFF,TGCAGCGTTGAGAGGGATTTGAACAGTGGTGAAGCTTTCTTT
TRBV7-9,TRBD1,.,TRBJ2-7,CASSPGQAISYEQYF,TGTGCCAGCAGCCCAGGACAGGCGATCTCCTACGAGCAGTACTTC
TRBV2,.,once,TRBJ1-1,CASRGGQYMNTEAFF,TGTGCCAGCAGGGGCGGACAGTACATGAACACTGAAGCTTTCTTT
TRBV4-1,TRBD2,few,TRBJ2-2,CASSPRLAGNTGELFF,TGCGCCAGCAGCCCCCGACTAGCGGGAAACACCGGGGAGCTGTTTTTT
TRBV3-1/TRBV3-2,.,.,TRBJ2-5,CASSPQGSGTQYF,TGTGCCAGCAGCCCGCAGGGGAGCGGGACCCAGTACTTC
TRBV2,.,.,TRBJ2-1,CASSEVADWNEQFF,TGTGCCAGCAGTGAAGTGGCAGATTGGAATGAGCAGTTCTTC
TRBV12-3/TRBV12-4,TRBD2,.,TRBJ2-1,CASSPRSGRSEFF,TGTGCCAGCAGCCCCCGTAGCGGGAGGTCGGAGTTCTTC
TRBV2,TRBD2,once,TRBJ2-1,CASSGGTGGGRNEQFF,TGTGCCAGCAGTGGAGGAACGGGAGGAGGTAGGAATGAGCAGTTCTTC
TRBV5-8,.,.,TRBJ2-7,CASSPGVRGGYEQYF,TGTGCCAGCAGCCCGGGGGTAAGGGGCGGGTACGAGCAGTACTTC
TRBV19,.,.,TRBJ2-1,CASSMVRVRLDEQFF,TGTGCCAGTAGTATGGTCCGGGTGAGGCTTGATGAGCAGTTCTTC
TRBV28,.,.,TRBJ2-7,CASSYLPYEQYF,TGTGCCAGCAGCTACCTACCCTACGAGCAGTACTTC
TRBV12-5,.,.,TRBJ2-1,CASGLGLGYEQFF,TGTGCTAGTGGTTTGGGACTAGGTTATGAGCAGTTCTTC
TRBV5-1,.,once,TRBJ1-1,CASSFDRNTEAFF,TGCGCCAGCAGCTTCGACAGGAACACTGAAGCTTTCTTT
TRBV3-1/TRBV3-2,TRBD2,.,TRBJ2-1,CASSQGLAGDNEQFF,TGTGCCAGCAGCCAGGGACTAGCGGGGGACAATGAGCAGTTCTTC
TRBV12-5,.,.,TRBJ1-2,CASGTPRQRGYTF,TGTGCTAGTGGTACCCCCAGACAGAGGGGCTACACCTTC
TRBV19,.,.,TRBJ1-3,CASSPDWRGSGNTIYF,TGTGCCAGTAGCCCCGACTGGCGAGGATCTGGAAACACCATATATTTT
TRBV29-1,.,.,TRBJ1-2,CSVEQQTYGYTF,TGCAGCGTTGAACAACAGACCTATGGCTACACCTTC
TRBV19,.,.,TRBJ1-1,CASSITGVEAFF,TGTGCCAGTAGTATAACAGGAGTTGAAGCTTTCTTT
TRBV7-2,TRBD2,.,TRBJ2-3,CASSKSGTSGLMHTQYF,TGTGCCAGCAGCAAATCCGGGACTAGCGGGTTAATGCATACGCAGTATTTT
TRBV9,TRBD1,.,TRBJ1-1,CASSVQGKPTEAFF,TGTGCCAGCAGTGTACAGGGGAAACCTACCGAAGCTTTCTTT
TRBV11-2,.,.,TRBJ1-1,CASSQWTVTNTEAFF,TGTGCCAGCAGCCAATGGACAGTTACTAACACTGAAGCTTTCTTT
TRBV29-1,.,.,TRBJ1-1,CSVRQGRAVNTEAFF,TGCAGCGTTAGGCAGGGGAGAGCCGTGAACACTGAAGCTTTCTTT
TRBV5-1,.,.,TRBJ1-4,CASSLTYANEKLFF,TGCGCCAGCAGCTTGACTTACGCTAATGAAAAACTGTTTTTT
TRBV7-8,TRBD2,.,TRBJ2-5,CASSPSPGLADQETQYF,TGTGCCAGCAGCCCCAGCCCTGGACTAGCGGACCAAGAGACCCAGTACTTC
TRBV27,TRBD1,.,TRBJ2-1,CASSLNRGYNEQFF,TGTGCCAGCAGTTTAAACAGGGGGTACAATGAGCAGTTCTTC
TRBV11-2,.,.,TRBJ2-1,CASSLGAPYNEQFF,TGTGCCAGCAGCTTAGGGGCCCCGTACAATGAGCAGTTCTTC
TRBV15,.,.,TRBJ2-3,CATSRDNPPDTQYF,TGTGCCACCAGCAGAGATAATCCCCCAGATACGCAGTATTTT
TRBV19,.,.,TRBJ1-1,CASSIARTATMNTEAFF,TGTGCCAGTAGTATAGCTAGGACAGCTACTATGAACACTGAAGCTTTCTTT
TRBV7-8,.,.,TRBJ2-1,CASSLASGFSYNEQFF,TGTGCCAGCAGCTTAGCGAGCGGGTTCTCCTACAATGAGCAGTTCTTC
TRBV5-1,TRBD1,.,TRBJ2-5,CASSGGRGQETQYF,TGCGCCAGCAGTGGGGGCAGGGGGCAAGAGACCCAGTACTTC
TRBV5-6,TRBD1,.,TRBJ1-1,CASSLEDRGLTEAFF,TGTGCCAGCAGCTTGGAAGACAGGGGGCTCACTGAAGCTTTCTTT
TRBV5-1,TRBD1,few,TRBJ1-6,CASSLTGGRSPLHF,TGCGCCAGCAGCCTGACAGGGGGCCGATCACCCCTCCACTTT
TRBV27,TRBD1,.,TRBJ1-5,CASSSFGQDARNQPQHF,TGTGCCAGCAGTTCCTTTGGACAGGACGCTCGCAATCAGCCCCAGCATTTT
TRBV27,TRBD2,once,TRBJ2-3,CASIPAWRGGLNTQYF,TGTGCCAGCATCCCCGCTTGGCGGGGGGGCCTCAATACGCAGTATTTT
TRBV21-1,.,once,TRBJ2-2,CASSKPLRAGELVIGGELFF,TGTGCCAGCAGCAAACCCCTAAGGGCAGGGGAACTTGTTATTGGCGGGGAGCTGTTTTTT
TRBV4-1,TRBD1,few,TRBJ1-6,CASSQADRDSPLHF,TGCGCCAGCAGCCAAGCGGACAGGGATTCACCCCTCCACTTT
TRBV9,.,.,TRBJ1-2,CASSVEWQGFGGYTF,TGTGCCAGCAGCGTAGAGTGGCAGGGGTTTGGTGGCTACACCTTC
TRBV27,.,once,TRBJ2-1,CASSLGGPHNEQFF,TGTGCCAGCAGTTTGGGGGGGCCCCACAATGAGCAGTTCTTC
TRBV5-5,TRBD1,once,TRBJ1-5,CASSLTGGRNQPQHF,TGTGCCAGCAGCCTGACAGGGGGTCGAAATCAGCCCCAGCATTTT
TRBV3-1/TRBV3-2,.,.,TRBJ2-7,CASSQTGYEQYF,TGTGCCAGCAGCCAGACGGGCTACGAGCAGTACTTC
TRBV11-2,.,.,TRBJ1-1,CASSSDANRVGTEAFF,TGTGCCAGCAGCTCTGACGCCAACAGGGTGGGCACTGAAGCTTTCTTT
TRBV2,TRBD2,.,TRBJ2-1,CASSELAGGQFF,TGTGCCAGCAGTGAGCTAGCGGGAGGGCAGTTCTTC
TRBV7-2,TRBD2,.,TRBJ2-1,CASSLARLAGSNEQFF,TGTGCCAGCAGCTTAGCGAGACTAGCGGGATCGAATGAGCAGTTCTTC